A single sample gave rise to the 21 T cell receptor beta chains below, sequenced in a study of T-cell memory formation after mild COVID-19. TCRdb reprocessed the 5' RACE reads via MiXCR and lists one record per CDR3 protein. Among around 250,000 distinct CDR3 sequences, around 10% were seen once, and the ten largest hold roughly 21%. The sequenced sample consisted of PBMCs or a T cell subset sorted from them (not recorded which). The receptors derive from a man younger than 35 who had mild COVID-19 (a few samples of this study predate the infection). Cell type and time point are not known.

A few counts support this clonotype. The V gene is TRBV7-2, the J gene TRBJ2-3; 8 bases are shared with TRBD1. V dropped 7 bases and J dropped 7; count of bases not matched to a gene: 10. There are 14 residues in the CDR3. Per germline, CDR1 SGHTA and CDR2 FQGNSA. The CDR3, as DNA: TGTGCCAGCACCATGGACAGGGTGGGAAATACGCAGTATTTT. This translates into CASTMDRVGNTQYF.

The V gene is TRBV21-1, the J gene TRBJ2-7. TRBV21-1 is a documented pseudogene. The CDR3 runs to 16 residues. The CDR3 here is CASSKAWRRGSYEQYV. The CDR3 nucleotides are TGTGCCAGCAGCAAAGCTTGGAGAAGGGGGTCCTACGAGCAGTACGTC.

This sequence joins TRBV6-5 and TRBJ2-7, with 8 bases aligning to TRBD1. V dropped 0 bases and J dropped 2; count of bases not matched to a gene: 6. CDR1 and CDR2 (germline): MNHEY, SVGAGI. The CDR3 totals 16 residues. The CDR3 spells CASSYSKQGGTYEQYF. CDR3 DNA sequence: TGTGCCAGCAGTTACTCGAAACAGGGGGGTACCTACGAGCAGTACTTC.

In DNA, the CDR3 is TGTGCCAGCAGTTTTGGGTTCCTGAGTGAGCAGTTCTTC. This sequence encodes CASSFGFLSEQFF. This sequence joins TRBV12-3 or TRBV12-4 and TRBJ2-1; D gene ambiguous. Trimming removed 3 bases from V and 9 bases from J, with 12 bases in between. There are 13 residues in the CDR3.

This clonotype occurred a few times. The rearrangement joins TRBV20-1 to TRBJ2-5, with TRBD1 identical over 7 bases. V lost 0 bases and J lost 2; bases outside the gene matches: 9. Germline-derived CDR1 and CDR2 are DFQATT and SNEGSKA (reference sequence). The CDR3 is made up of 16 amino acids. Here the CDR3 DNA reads TGCAGTGCTAGAGATCTTGCGGGCAGGGGGCAAGAGACCCAGTACTTC. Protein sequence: CSARDLAGRGQETQYF.

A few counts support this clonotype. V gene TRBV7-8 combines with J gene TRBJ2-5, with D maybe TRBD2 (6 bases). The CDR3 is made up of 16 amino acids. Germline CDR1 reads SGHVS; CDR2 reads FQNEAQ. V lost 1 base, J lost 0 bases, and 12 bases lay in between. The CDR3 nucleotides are TGTGCCAGCAGCTTAGTTACCGGGGGATACCAAGAGACCCAGTACTTC. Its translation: CASSLVTGGYQETQYF.

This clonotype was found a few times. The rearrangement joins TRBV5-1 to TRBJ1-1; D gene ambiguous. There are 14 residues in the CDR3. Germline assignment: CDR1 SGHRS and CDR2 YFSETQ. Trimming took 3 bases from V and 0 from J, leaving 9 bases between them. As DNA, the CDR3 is TGCGCCAGCAGCTCTGGACGTATGAACACTGAAGCTTTCTTT. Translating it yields CASSSGRMNTEAFF.

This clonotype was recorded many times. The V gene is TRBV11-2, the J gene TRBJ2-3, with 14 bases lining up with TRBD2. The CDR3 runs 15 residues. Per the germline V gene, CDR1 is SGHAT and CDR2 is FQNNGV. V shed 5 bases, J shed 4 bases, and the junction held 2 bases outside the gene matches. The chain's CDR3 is CASSTGLAGADTQYF. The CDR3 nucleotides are TGTGCCAGCAGCACGGGACTAGCGGGGGCAGATACGCAGTATTTT.

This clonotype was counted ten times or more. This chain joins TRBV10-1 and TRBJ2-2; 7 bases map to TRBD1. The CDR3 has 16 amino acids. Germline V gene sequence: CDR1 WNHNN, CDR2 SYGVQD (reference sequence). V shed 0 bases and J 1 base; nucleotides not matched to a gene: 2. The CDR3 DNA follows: TGCGCCAGCAGTGAGTCGTGGACAGGGAACACCGGGGAGCTGTTTTTT. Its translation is CASSESWTGNTGELFF.

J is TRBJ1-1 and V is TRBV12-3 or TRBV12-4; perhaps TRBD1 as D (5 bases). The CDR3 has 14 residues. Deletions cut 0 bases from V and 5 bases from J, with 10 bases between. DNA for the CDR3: TGTGCCAGCAGTTTAGCGCAAGAGGGGACTGAAGCTTTCTTT. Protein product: CASSLAQEGTEAFF.

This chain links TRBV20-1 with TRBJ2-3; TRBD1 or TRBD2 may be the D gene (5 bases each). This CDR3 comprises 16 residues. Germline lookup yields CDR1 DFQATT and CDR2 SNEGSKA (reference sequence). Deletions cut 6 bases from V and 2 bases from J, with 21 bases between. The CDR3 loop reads CSASQGETADTDTQYF. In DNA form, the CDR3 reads TGCAGTGCGTCTCAAGGGGAGACAGCCGACACAGATACGCAGTATTTT.

The DNA of the CDR3 is TGTGCCAGCAGCTTATCCTGGGCCAATACGCAGTATTTT. Protein sequence: CASSLSWANTQYF. This chain connects TRBV11-2 to TRBJ2-3; D not resolved. V was shortened by 2 bases and J by 7 bases, with 10 bases between the two germline ends. Germline loops: CDR1 SGHAT, CDR2 FQNNGV. CDR3 length equals 13 residues. Supplemented by reference TRBV11-2 and TRBJ2-3, the full variable domain reads EAGVAQSPRYKIIEKRQSVAFWCNPISGHATLYWYQQILGQGPKLLIQFQNNGVVDDSQLPKDRFSAERLKGVDSTLKIQPAKLEDSAVYLCASSLSWANTQYFGPGTRLTVL.

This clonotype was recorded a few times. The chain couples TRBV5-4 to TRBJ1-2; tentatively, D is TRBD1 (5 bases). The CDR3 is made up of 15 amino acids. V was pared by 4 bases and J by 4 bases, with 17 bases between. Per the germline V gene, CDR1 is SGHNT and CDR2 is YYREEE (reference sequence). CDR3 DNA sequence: TGTGCCAGCAGCCCTCCGGGGGACTTGGGCTATGGCTACACCTTC. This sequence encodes CASSPPGDLGYGYTF.

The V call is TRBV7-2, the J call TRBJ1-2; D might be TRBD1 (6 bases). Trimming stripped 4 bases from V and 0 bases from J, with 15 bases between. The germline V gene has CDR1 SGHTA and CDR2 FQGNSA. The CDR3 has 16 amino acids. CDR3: CASSSTTRTANYGYTF. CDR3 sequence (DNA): TGTGCCAGCAGCTCAACCACCCGGACAGCTAACTATGGCTACACCTTC.

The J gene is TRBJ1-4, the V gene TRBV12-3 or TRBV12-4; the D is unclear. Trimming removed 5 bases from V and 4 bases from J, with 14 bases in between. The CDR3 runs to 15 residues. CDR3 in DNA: TGTGCCAGCAGTAGAGGCGGAGGCCTTAATGAAAAACTGTTTTTT. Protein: CASSRGGGLNEKLFF.

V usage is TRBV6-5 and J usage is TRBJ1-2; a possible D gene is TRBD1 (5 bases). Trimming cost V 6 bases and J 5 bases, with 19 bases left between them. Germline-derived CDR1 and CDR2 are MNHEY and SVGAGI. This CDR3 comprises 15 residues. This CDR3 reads CASRLSTGRVYGYTF. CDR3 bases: TGTGCCAGCAGGCTCTCCACGGGCAGGGTATATGGCTACACCTTC.

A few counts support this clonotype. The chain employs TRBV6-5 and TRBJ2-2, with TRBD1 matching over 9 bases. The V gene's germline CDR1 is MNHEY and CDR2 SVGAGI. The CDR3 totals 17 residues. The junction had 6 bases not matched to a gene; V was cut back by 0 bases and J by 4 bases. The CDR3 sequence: CASSYSNRGHGTGELFF. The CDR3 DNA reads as TGTGCCAGCAGTTACTCGAACAGGGGGCACGGCACCGGGGAGCTGTTTTTT.

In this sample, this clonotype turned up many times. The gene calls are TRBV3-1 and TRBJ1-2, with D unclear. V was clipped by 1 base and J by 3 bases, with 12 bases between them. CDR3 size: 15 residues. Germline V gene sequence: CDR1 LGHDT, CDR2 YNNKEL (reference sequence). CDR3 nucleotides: TGTGCCAGCAGCCAAGGAGATGGAGATCACTATGGCTACACCTTC. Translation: CASSQGDGDHYGYTF.

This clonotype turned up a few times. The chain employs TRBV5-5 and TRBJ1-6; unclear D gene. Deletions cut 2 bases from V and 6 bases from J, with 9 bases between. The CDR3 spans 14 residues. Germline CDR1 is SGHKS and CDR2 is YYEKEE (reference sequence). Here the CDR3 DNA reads TGTGCCAGCAGCTTCCCGGCCTTTAATTCACCCCTCCACTTT. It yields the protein CASSFPAFNSPLHF.

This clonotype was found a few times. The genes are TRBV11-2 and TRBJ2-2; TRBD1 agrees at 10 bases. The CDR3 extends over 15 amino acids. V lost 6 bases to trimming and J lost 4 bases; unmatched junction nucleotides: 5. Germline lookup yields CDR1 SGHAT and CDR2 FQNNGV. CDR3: CASSLDRGSTGELFF. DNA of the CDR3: TGTGCCAGCAGTTTGGACAGGGGGAGCACCGGGGAGCTGTTTTTT.

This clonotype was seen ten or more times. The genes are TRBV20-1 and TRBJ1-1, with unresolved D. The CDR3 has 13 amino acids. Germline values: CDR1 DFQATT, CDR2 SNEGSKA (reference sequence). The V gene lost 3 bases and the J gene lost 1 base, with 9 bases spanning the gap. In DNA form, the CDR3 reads TGCAGTGCTAGGGAAGGGTGGAACACTGAAGCTTTCTTT. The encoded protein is CSAREGWNTEAFF.